This T cell receptor beta chain derives from a study (dated by TCRdb to the mid-2010s). The sample holds a few counts of this clonotype. The specificity of this receptor is unknown. Base qualities are missing; no much larger clone stands one base away. The germline ends are 25 bases apart after V is trimmed by 5 bases and J by 7 bases. Taken from cysteine to phenylalanine, the CDR3 has 17 residues. Solely the CDR3 DNA is kept, with 51 bases framed from the first base. The library was obtained by RT-PCR. The sample was run on an Illumina MiSeq. TCRdb reprocessing: public reads trimmed at Q25 with fastp, clones called with MiXCR, in-frame beta chains kept. Every entry covers one CDR3 protein and lists the most common genes and DNA from its rows. Within this sample are 650,000 to 800,000 distinct CDR3 sequences, with about 14% of them counted one time only. 3.6% of the sample belongs to the ten largest clones.

The source is a female donor in good health, serving as a healthy control. The rearranged segments are TRBV12-3 or TRBV12-4 and TRBJ2-3; the D segment might be TRBD1 or TRBD2, since each matches 5 bases. Sequencing used memory CD4+ T cells from blood. The sequenced DNA is TGTGCCAGCAGTGAGGGATCCGGGACCGGCTCCGAACATACGCAGTATTTT. Translated, this is CASSEGSGTGSEHTQYF.